The clone carrying this T cell receptor (beta chain) was detected once. Its antigen is not known. This likely comes from a read error, as the CDR3 has no conserved phenylalanine or tryptophan at its end. The library came from three nested PCR rounds adapted from ARM-PCR protocols. TCRdb passed the multiplex PCR reads through MiXCR, listing each CDR3 protein once. The data contain around 210,000 distinct CDR3 sequences, 70% to 75% of them singletons. V lost 5 bases, J lost 7 bases, and 20 bases lay in between. The CDR3 consists of 15 residues. Germline values: CDR1 MNHNS, CDR2 SASEGT. This sample's RNA came from whole unsorted tissue. This entry is derived from a study of tumor and adjacent non-tumor tissue in lung cancer. Study outcomes and limitations: Shorter survival was associated with higher TCR diversity in tumors. Tumor repertoires had a smaller top 100 clone share than normal lung. Significantly higher TCR diversity was found in tumor than normal lung.

What was sequenced was lung tumor tissue. This clonotype was obtained from a man in his sixties with non-small cell lung cancer. V and J are TRBV6-1 and TRBJ1-2, with D possibly TRBD1 on 5 matching bases. For the CDR3, the DNA is TGTGCCAGCAGTAAACAGGATTCTCTATCGCCTGGCTACACCTCC. Encoded protein: CASSKQDSLSPGYTS.